This T cell receptor beta chain came from a study of blood T cell repertoires in COVID-19. Study summary: Acute and convalescent COVID-19 specimens originated in the United States, Italy and Spain. Nucleic acid was either cDNA or gDNA, and it came from T cells, B-cell-depleted T cells, or PBMCs.

Authors' analysis steps: How many nucleated cells were present was estimated from reference gene primer amplification. TCRdb's table, derived via immunoSEQ multiplex PCR, lists solely in-frame clones and lacks some. The V and J calls and clone size come from that table; D and trimming were worked out from the DNA. The repertoire holds approximately 240,000 clones, with over 75% as singletons. The cohort comprised adults aged about 18 to 100 years residing in 20 to 30 US areas. CDR1 is LNHNV, CDR2 YYDKDF, per germline (reference sequence). The CDR3 is 11 residues long. V was shortened by 4 bases and J by 3 bases, with 4 bases between the two germline ends.

Sequencing used PBMCs or T cells enriched from blood (not recorded which). The chain carries TRBV15 and TRBJ2-7, with D hard to call. The receptor's source is a woman aged 18-29 years in a cohort exposed to, infected with or recovered from COVID-19 (not recorded which). Here the CDR3 DNA reads TGTGCCACCAGCAAATACTACGAGCAGTACTTC. This sequence encodes CATSKYYEQYF.